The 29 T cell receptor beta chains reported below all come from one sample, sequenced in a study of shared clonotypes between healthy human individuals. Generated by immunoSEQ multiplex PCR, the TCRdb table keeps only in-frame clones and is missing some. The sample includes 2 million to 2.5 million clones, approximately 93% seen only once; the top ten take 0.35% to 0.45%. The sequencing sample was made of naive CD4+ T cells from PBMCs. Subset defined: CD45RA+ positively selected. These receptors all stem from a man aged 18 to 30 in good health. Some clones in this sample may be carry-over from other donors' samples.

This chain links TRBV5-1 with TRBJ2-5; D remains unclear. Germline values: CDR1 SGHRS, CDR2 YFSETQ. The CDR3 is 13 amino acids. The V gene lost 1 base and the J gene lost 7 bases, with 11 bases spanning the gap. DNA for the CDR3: TGCGCCAGCAGCTTGTTGGCTCCAGGGACCCAGTACTTC. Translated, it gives CASSLLAPGTQYF.

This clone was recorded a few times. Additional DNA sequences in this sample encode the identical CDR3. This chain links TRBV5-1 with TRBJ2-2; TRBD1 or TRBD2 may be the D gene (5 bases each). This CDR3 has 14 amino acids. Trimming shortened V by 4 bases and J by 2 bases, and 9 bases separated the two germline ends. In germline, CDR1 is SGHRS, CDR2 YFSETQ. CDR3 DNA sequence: TGCGCCAGCAGCCCCGGGACCAACACCGGGGAGCTGTTTTTT. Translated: CASSPGTNTGELFF.

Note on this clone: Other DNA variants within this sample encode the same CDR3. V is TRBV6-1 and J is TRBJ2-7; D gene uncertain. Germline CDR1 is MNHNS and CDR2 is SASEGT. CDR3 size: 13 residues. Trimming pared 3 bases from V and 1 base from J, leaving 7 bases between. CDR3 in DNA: TGTGCCAGCAGTGAGGGCTTGTCCTACGAGCAGTACTTC. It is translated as CASSEGLSYEQYF.

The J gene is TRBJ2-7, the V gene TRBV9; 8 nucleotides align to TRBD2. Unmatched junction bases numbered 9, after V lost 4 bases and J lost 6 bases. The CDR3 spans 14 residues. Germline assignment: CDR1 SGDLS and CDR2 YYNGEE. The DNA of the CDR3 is TGTGCCAGCAGCCTCCAAAGGGCGGGGGGCGAGCAGTACTTC. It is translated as CASSLQRAGGEQYF.

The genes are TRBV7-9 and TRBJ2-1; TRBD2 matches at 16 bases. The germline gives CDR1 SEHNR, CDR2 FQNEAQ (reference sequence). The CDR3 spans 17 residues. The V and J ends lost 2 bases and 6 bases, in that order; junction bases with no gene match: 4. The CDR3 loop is CASSLRGLAGGGNEQFF. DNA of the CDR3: TGTGCCAGCAGCTTACGGGGACTAGCGGGAGGGGGCAATGAGCAGTTCTTC.

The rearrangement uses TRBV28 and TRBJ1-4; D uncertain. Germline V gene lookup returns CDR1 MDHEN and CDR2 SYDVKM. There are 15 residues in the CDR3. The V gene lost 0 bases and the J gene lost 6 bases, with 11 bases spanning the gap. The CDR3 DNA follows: TGTGCCAGCAGTTTATGGACGACCGGGTATGAAAAACTGTTTTTT. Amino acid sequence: CASSLWTTGYEKLFF.

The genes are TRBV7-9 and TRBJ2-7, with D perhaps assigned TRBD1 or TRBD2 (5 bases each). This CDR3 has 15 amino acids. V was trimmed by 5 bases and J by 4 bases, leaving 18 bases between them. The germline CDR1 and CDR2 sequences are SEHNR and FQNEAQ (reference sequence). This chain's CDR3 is CASSEAWQGGYEQYF. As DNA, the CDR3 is TGTGCCAGCAGCGAAGCCTGGCAGGGCGGGTACGAGCAGTACTTC.

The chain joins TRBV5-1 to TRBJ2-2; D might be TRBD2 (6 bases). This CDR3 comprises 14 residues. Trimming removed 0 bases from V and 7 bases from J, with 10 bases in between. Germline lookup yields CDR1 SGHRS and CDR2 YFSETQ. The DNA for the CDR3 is TGCGCCAGCAGCTTGGGGGCAGCGGGCGGGGAGCTGTTTTTT. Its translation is CASSLGAAGGELFF. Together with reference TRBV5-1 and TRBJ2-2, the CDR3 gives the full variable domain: KAGVTQTPRYLIKTRGQQVTLSCSPISGHRSVSWYQQTPGQGLQFLFEYFSETQRNKGNFPGRFSGRQFSNSRSEMNVSTLELGDSALYLCASSLGAAGGELFFGEGSRLTVL.

The CDR3 loop is CASSLRKTDTIYF. The CDR3 bases are TGTGCCAGCAGCTTAAGAAAAACAGACACCATATATTTT. The chain is built from TRBV5-5 and TRBJ1-3; no clear D gene. The V end was cut by 2 bases, the J end by 8 bases, with 11 bases between. In germline, CDR1 is SGHKS, CDR2 YYEKEE (reference sequence). The CDR3 is made up of 13 amino acids.

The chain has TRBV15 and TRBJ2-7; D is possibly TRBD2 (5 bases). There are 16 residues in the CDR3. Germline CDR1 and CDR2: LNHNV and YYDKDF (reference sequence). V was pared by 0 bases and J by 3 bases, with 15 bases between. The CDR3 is CATSRDLAKRYYEQYF. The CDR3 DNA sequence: TGTGCCACCAGCAGAGATCTGGCTAAGCGGTACTACGAGCAGTACTTC.

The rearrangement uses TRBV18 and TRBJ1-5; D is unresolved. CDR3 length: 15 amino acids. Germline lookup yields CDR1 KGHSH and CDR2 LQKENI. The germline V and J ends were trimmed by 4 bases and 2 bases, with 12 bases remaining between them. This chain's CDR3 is CASSLDSGGNQPQHF. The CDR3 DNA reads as TGTGCCAGCTCACTGGACTCTGGGGGCAATCAGCCCCAGCATTTT.

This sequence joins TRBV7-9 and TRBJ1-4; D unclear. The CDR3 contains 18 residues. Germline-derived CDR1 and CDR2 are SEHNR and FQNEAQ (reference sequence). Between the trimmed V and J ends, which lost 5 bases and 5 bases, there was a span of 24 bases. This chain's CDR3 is CASSRTEQTETLNEKLFF. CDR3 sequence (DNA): TGTGCCAGCAGCCGAACTGAACAAACAGAGACCCTAAATGAAAAACTGTTTTTT.

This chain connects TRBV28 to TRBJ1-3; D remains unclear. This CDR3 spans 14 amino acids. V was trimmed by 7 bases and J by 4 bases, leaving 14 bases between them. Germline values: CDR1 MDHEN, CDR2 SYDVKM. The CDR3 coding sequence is TGTGCCAGCAACTCCCGGGTCTCGGGAAACACCATATATTTT. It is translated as CASNSRVSGNTIYF.

CDR3 loop: CATSRVDSNQPQHF. CDR3 nucleotides: TGTGCCACCAGCAGAGTTGATAGCAATCAGCCCCAGCATTTT. The rearrangement uses TRBV15 and TRBJ1-5; D gene uncertain. The CDR3 consists of 14 residues. The germline V and J ends were trimmed by 1 base and 0 bases, with 4 bases remaining between them. The germline V gene encodes CDR1 LNHNV and CDR2 YYDKDF (reference sequence).

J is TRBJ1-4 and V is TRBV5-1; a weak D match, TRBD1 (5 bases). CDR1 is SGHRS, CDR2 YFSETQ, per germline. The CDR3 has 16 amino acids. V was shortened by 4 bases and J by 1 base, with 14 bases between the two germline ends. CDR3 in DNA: TGCGCCAGCAGCCCTCGAGGGCAGGGAACTAATGAAAAACTGTTTTTT. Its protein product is CASSPRGQGTNEKLFF.

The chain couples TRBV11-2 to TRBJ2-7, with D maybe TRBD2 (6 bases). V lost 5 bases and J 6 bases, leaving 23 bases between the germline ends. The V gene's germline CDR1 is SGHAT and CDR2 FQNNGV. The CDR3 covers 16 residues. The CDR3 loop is CASSPPGGGALGEQYF. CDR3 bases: TGTGCCAGCAGCCCCCCGGGTGGAGGGGCCCTTGGCGAGCAGTACTTC.

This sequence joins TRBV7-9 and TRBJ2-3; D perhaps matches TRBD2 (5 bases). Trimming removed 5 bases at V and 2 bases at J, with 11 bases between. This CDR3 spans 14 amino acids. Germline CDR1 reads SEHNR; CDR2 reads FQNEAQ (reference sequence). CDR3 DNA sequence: TGTGCCAGCAGCCCAGTCGGGGTCACAGATACGCAGTATTTT. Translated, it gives CASSPVGVTDTQYF. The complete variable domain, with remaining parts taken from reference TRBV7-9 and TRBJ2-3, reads DTGVSQNPRHKITKRGQNVTFRCDPISEHNRLYWYRQTLGQGPEFLTYFQNEAQLEKSRLLSDRFSAERPKGSFSTLEIQRTEQGDSAMYLCASSPVGVTDTQYFGPGTRLTVL.

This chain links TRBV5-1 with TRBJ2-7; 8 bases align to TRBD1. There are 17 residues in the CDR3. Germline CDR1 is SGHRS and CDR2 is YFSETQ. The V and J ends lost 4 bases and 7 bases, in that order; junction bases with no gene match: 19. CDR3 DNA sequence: TGCGCCAGCAGCCCAGAAAAGGACAGGGTTTACTCCCAAGAGCAGTACTTC. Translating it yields CASSPEKDRVYSQEQYF.

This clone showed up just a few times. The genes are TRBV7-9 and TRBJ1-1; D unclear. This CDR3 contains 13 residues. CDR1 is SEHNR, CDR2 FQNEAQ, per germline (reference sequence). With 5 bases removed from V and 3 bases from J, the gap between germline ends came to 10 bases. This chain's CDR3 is CASSAVWDTEAFF. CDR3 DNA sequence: TGTGCCAGCAGCGCAGTATGGGACACTGAAGCTTTCTTT.

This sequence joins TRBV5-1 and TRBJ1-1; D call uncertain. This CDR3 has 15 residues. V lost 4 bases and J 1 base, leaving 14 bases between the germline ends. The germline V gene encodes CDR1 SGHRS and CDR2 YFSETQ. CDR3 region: CASSAFIQTNTEAFF. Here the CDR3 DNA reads TGCGCCAGCAGCGCCTTCATACAGACGAACACTGAAGCTTTCTTT.

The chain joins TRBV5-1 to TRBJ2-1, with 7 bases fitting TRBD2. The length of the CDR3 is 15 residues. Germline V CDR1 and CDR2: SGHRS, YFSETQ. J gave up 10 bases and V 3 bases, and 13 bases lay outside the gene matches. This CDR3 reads CASSSTLAGAGEQFF. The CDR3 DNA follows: TGCGCCAGCAGCTCGACTCTGGCGGGAGCTGGAGAGCAGTTCTTC.

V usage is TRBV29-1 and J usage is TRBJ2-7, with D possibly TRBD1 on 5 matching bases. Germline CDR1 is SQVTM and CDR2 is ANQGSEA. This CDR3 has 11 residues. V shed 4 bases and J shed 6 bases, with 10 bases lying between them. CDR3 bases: TGCAGCGTTGGGGGCATGGGCGAGCAGTACTTC. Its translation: CSVGGMGEQYF.

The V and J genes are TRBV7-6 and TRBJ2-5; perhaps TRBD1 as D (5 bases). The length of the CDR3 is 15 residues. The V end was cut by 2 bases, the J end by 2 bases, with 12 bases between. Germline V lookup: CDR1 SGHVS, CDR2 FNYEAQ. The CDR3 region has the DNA TGTGCCAGCAGCTTATTAGGGGTTTCACAAGAGACCCAGTACTTC. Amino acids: CASSLLGVSQETQYF.

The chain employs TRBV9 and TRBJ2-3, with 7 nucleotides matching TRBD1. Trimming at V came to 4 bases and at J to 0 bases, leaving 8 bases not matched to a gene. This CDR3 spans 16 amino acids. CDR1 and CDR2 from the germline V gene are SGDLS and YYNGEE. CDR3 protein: CASSQTLGGSTDTQYF. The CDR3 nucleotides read TGTGCCAGCAGCCAAACTTTAGGGGGCAGCACAGATACGCAGTATTTT.

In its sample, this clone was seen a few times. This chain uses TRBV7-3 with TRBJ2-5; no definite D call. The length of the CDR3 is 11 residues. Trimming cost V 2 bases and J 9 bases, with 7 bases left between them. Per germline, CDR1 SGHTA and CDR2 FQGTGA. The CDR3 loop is CASSLPGAQYF. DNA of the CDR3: TGTGCCAGCAGCTTACCTGGGGCCCAGTACTTC.

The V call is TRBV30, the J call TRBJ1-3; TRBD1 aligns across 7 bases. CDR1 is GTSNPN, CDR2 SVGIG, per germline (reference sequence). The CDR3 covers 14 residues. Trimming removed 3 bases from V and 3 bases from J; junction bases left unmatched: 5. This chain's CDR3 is CAWRDRSDGNTIYF. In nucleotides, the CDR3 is TGTGCCTGGAGGGACAGGTCTGATGGAAACACCATATATTTT.

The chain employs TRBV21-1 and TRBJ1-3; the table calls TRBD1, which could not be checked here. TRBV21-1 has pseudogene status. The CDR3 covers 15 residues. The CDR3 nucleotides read TGTGCCAGCAGCAAGGGACAGTATTACGGAAACACCATATATTTT. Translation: CASSKGQYYGNTIYF.

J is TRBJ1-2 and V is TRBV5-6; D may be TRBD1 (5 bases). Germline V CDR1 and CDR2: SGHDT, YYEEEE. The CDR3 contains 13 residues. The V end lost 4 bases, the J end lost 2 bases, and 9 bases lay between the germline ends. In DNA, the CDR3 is TGTGCCAGCAGCCCGGGACTAAACTATGGCTACACCTTC. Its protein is CASSPGLNYGYTF.

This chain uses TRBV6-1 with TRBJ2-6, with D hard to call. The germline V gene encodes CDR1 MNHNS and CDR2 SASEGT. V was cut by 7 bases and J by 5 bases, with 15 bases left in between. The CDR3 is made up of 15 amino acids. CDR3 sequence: CASTPGRLWANVLTF. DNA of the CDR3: TGTGCCAGCACCCCCGGACGGTTGTGGGCCAACGTCCTGACTTTC.